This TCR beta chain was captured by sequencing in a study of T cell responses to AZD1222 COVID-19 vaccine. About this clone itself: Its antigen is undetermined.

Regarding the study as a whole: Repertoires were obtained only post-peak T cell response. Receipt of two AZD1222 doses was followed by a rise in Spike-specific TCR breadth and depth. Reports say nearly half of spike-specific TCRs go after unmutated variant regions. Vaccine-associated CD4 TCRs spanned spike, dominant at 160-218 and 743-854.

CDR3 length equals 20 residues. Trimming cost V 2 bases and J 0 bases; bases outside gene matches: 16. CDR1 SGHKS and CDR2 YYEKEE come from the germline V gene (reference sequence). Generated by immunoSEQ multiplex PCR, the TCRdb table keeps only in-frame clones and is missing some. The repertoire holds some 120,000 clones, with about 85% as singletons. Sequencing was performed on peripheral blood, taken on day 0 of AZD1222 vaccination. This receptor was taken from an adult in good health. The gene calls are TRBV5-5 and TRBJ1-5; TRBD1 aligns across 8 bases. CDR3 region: CASSFKEAGTGLYSNQPQHF. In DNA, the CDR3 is TGTGCCAGCAGCTTTAAAGAGGCAGGGACAGGTCTTTATAGCAATCAGCCCCAGCATTTT. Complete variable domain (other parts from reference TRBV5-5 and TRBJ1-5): DAGVTQSPTHLIKTRGQQVTLRCSPISGHKSVSWYQQVLGQGPQFIFQYYEKEERGRGNFPDRFSARQFPNYSSELNVNALLLGDSALYLCASSFKEAGTGLYSNQPQHFGDGTRLSIL.